These 7 T cell receptor beta chains were all obtained from the same sample, sequenced in a study of control samples from healthy donors and cancer patients (dated by TCRdb to about 2020). Library prep was done by the immunoSEQ multiplex PCR assay. The immuneACCESS repertoire file appears here via TCRdb, limited to in-frame rearrangements. These files lack a portion of the clones; in checked studies, under half of the deficit traces to unresolved V genes, and the cause of the others is not known. This sample lists 45,000 or so clones; around 87% were detected once. Roughly 10% of the sample goes to the ten largest clones. Sequenced material: PBMCs. The receptors stem from a woman between 55 and 75 years old with lung cancer.

The genes are TRBV7-6 and TRBJ2-5; D possibly corresponds to TRBD2 (6 bases). Germline CDR1 and CDR2: SGHVS and FNYEAQ. CDR3 length: 13 amino acids. V lost 1 base and J lost 7, with 10 bases in between. In DNA, the CDR3 is TGTGCCAGCAGCTTAGGCGGGACGGGGACCCAGTACTTC. It yields the protein CASSLGGTGTQYF.

The table lists this clone with a count of one. The V gene is TRBV19, the J gene TRBJ2-3; D unclear. The CDR3 length is 11 residues. Trimming took off 3 bases at V and 6 bases at J, with 4 bases between the two ends. The germline V gene has CDR1 LNHDA and CDR2 SQIVND (reference sequence). The DNA of the CDR3 is TGTGCCAGTAGTATGCCCGATACGCAGTATTTT. Protein sequence: CASSMPDTQYF. Complete variable domain (other parts from reference TRBV19 and TRBJ2-3): DGGITQSPKYLFRKEGQNVTLSCEQNLNHDAMYWYRQDPGQGLRLIYYSQIVNDFQKGDIAEGYSVSREKKESFPLTVTSAQKNPTAFYLCASSMPDTQYFGPGTRLTVL.

V gene TRBV2 combines with J gene TRBJ2-1, with a tentative D call TRBD2 (6 bases). With 7 bases removed from V and 14 bases from J, the gap between germline ends came to 18 bases. CDR1 SNHLY and CDR2 FYNNEI come from the germline V gene. This CDR3 is 12 amino acids long. The CDR3 nucleotides read TGTGCCAGCACCCCTCTTGGAGGGAGCAAGTTCTTC. Its translation: CASTPLGGSKFF.

The V gene is TRBV9, the J gene TRBJ1-2, with unresolved D. Trimming left V 4 bases short and J 2 bases short, with 12 bases between. The length of the CDR3 is 14 residues. Germline V lookup: CDR1 SGDLS, CDR2 YYNGEE. CDR3 DNA sequence: TGTGCCAGCAGCTCTCCTGGGTGGAACTATGGCTACACCTTC. It translates to CASSSPGWNYGYTF.

The CDR3 DNA sequence: TGTGCCAGCAGTTACTCTTTTATAGGTGGCTACACCTTC. The encoded protein is CASSYSFIGGYTF. V is TRBV6-5 and J is TRBJ1-2; D is ambiguous. Germline loops: CDR1 MNHEY, CDR2 SVGAGI. The CDR3 sequence is 13 residues long. V lost 0 bases and J lost 7, with 9 bases in between.

V and J are TRBV12-3 or TRBV12-4 and TRBJ1-2; no reliable D call. The CDR3 is 13 amino acids. With 4 bases removed from V and 1 base from J, the gap between germline ends came to 7 bases. The CDR3 loop is CASSSFLNYGYTF. The CDR3 DNA reads TGTGCCAGCAGTTCTTTCCTTAACTATGGCTACACCTTC.

V and J are TRBV5-4 and TRBJ2-1, with 11 bases aligning to TRBD2. V gave up 4 bases and J gave up 8 bases; unmatched junction bases: 14. The CDR3 covers 17 residues. CDR1 and CDR2 from the germline V gene are SGHNT and YYREEE (reference sequence). CDR3 nucleotides: TGTGCCAGCAGCCCGAGGCGAGATAGCGGGGGGGAGGATGAGCAGTTCTTC. Translation gives CASSPRRDSGGEDEQFF.